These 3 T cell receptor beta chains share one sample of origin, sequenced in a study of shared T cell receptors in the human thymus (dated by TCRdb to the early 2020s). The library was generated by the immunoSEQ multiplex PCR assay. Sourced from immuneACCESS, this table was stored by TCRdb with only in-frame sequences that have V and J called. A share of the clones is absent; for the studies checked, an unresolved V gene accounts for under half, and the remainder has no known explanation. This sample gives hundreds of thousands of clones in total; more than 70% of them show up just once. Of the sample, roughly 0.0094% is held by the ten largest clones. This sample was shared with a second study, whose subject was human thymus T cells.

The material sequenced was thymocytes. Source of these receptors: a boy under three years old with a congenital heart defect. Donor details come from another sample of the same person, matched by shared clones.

CDR3 coding DNA: TGTGCCAGCAGTGACTCCACAGGGGCAGATACGCAGTATTTT. This translates into CASSDSTGADTQYF. The rearrangement joins TRBV6-4 to TRBJ2-3, with 7 nucleotides matching TRBD1. Germline assignment: CDR1 MRHNA and CDR2 SNTAGT. The ends lost 0 bases at V and 4 bases at J; junction bases unmatched: 1. The CDR3 runs to 14 residues.

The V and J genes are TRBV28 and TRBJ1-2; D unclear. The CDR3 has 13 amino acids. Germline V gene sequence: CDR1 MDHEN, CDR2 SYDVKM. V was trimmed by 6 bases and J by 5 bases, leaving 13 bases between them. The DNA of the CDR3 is TGTGCCAGCAGCATGGGCCCCTTATATGGCTACACCTTC. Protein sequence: CASSMGPLYGYTF.

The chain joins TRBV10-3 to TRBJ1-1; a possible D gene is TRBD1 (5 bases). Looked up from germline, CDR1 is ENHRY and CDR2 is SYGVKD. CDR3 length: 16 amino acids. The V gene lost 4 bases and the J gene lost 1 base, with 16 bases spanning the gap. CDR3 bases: TGTGCCATCAGTGGGACACGAGGGAGGGGGAACACTGAAGCTTTCTTT. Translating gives CAISGTRGRGNTEAFF.